Following are 32 T cell receptor beta chains from one sample sequenced in a study of glioma-infiltrating T cells. Using RNA template, CDR3s of TCR alpha and beta were amplified with iRepertoire arm-PCR. TCRdb re-derived calls from the multiplex PCR reads in MiXCR, one entry per CDR3 protein. The sample has 150,000 to 200,000 distinct CDR3 sequences, roughly two fifths seen once. The source material was glioma tissue, nonneoplastic brain tissue, or PBMCs (not recorded which). The origin of the receptors is a human donor with low-grade glioma or glioblastoma, undergoing nonglioma brain surgery, or in good health (not recorded which).

As regards this clonotype: This may come from a read error, since a much larger clone is one base off. V and J are TRBV10-3 and TRBJ2-3, with 10 bases that match TRBD2. Germline lookup yields CDR1 ENHRY and CDR2 SYGVKD. The V and J ends lost 8 bases and 4 bases, in that order; junction bases with no gene match: 21. This CDR3 contains 19 residues. The CDR3 is CAIAGTPSGRALISDTQYF. CDR3 bases: TGTGCCATCGCTGGTACCCCCAGCGGGAGGGCCTTAATCTCAGATACGCAGTATTTT.

This clonotype was seen ten or more times. The rearrangement links TRBV27 to TRBJ2-5; weak D call: TRBD1 (6 bases). Germline V CDR1 and CDR2: MNHEY, SMNVEV (reference sequence). The germline V and J ends were trimmed by 6 bases and 1 base, with 9 bases remaining between them. The CDR3 extends over 13 amino acids. Here the CDR3 DNA reads TGTGCCAGCAGGCAGGGGACCCAAGAGACCCAGTACTTC. Translated, it gives CASRQGTQETQYF.

To note about this clonotype: A clone one base away is much larger, so this may be a read error. The V gene is TRBV4-1, the J gene TRBJ1-5; TRBD1 might be the D (6 bases). V lost 0 bases to trimming and J lost 4 bases, with 16 bases between them. The germline CDR1 and CDR2 sequences are MGHRA and YSYEKL. CDR3 length: 17 residues. The chain's CDR3 is CASSQEGARTRNQPQHF. The CDR3, as DNA: TGCGCCAGCAGCCAAGAGGGGGCGCGGACGAGAAATCAGCCCCAGCATTTT.

This clonotype was counted many times. The rearrangement uses TRBV15 and TRBJ1-1; maybe TRBD1 (6 bases). V lost 4 bases to trimming and J lost 1 base, with 7 bases between them. CDR3 length: 13 residues. CDR1 and CDR2 (germline): LNHNV, YYDKDF (reference sequence). CDR3 region: CATSTGQNTEAFF. Here the CDR3 DNA reads TGTGCCACCAGCACGGGACAGAACACTGAAGCTTTCTTT.

This clonotype has a count of ten or more. The chain has TRBV7-2 and TRBJ2-3; D is ambiguous. This CDR3 contains 12 residues. V was clipped by 5 bases and J by 6 bases, with 9 bases between them. Per germline, CDR1 SGHTA and CDR2 FQGNSA. The DNA of the CDR3 is TGTGCCAGCAGCACCTGGGTGGATACGCAGTATTTT. Its translation: CASSTWVDTQYF. Full variable domain (remainder filled in from reference TRBV7-2 and TRBJ2-3): GAGVSQSPSNKVTEKGKDVELRCDPISGHTALYWYRQSLGQGLEFLIYFQGNSAPDKSGLPSDRFSAERTGGSVSTLTIQRTQQEDSAVYLCASSTWVDTQYFGPGTRLTVL.

This clonotype was recorded only once. The genes are TRBV6-9 and TRBJ2-1; 15 nucleotides line up with TRBD2. The junction had 15 bases not matched to a gene; V was cut back by 10 bases and J by 8 bases. The CDR3 totals 17 residues. CDR1 and CDR2 (germline): MNHGY, SVAAGI. CDR3 coding DNA: TGTGCCATCGGTTCCCCAAGGACTAGCGGGAGGGCCCATGAGCAGTTCTTC. Translation gives CAIGSPRTSGRAHEQFF.

V gene TRBV11-2 combines with J gene TRBJ2-5; 8 nucleotides line up with TRBD1. From germline, CDR1 is SGHAT and CDR2 FQNNGV. The CDR3 contains 14 residues. V lost 5 bases, J lost 8 bases, and 10 bases stayed unmatched. The CDR3 region has the DNA TGTGCCAGCAGCCGTGGACAGGGAGGAGATACCCAGTACTTC. The encoded protein is CASSRGQGGDTQYF.

This clonotype was seen repeatedly, ten times or more. The chain employs TRBV27 and TRBJ2-7; D is perhaps TRBD2 (5 bases). CDR1 MNHEY and CDR2 SMNVEV come from the germline V gene (reference sequence). Trimming cost V 5 bases and J 0 bases, with 14 bases left between them. The CDR3 contains 15 residues. CDR3 DNA sequence: TGTGCCAGCAGTCGCTCTAGGACTGGCTCCTACGAGCAGTACTTC. Amino acids: CASSRSRTGSYEQYF.

The CDR3 protein is CASSSLAGGTGELFF. DNA of the CDR3: TGTGCCAGCAGTTCGTTAGCGGGAGGAACCGGGGAGCTGTTTTTT. The chain recombines TRBV2 with TRBJ2-2; TRBD2 matches 10 bases. CDR1 is SNHLY, CDR2 FYNNEI, per germline. The CDR3 extends over 15 amino acids. J lost 5 bases, V lost 5 bases, and 5 bases had no gene match.

The chain links TRBV12-3 or TRBV12-4 to TRBJ1-2, with 7 bases lining up with TRBD1. Trimming removed 6 bases from V and 4 bases from J; junction bases left unmatched: 8. This CDR3 contains 14 residues. CDR3: CASRVTQGIYGYTF. The CDR3, as DNA: TGTGCCAGCAGGGTAACACAGGGGATCTATGGCTACACCTTC.

This clonotype was counted only a few times. The J gene is TRBJ2-5, the V gene TRBV29-1; TRBD2 agrees at 11 bases. After removal of 6 bases from V and 3 bases from J, the junction contained 6 bases not matched to a gene. Germline CDR1 SQVTM, CDR2 ANQGSEA. The length of the CDR3 is 14 residues. The CDR3 region is CSVQKGLAEETQYF. The DNA for the CDR3 is TGCAGCGTACAAAAGGGACTAGCGGAAGAGACCCAGTACTTC.

In its sample, this clonotype was seen once. This sequence joins TRBV7-2 and TRBJ2-5, with 12 bases fitting TRBD2. Germline V gene lookup returns CDR1 SGHTA and CDR2 FQGNSA. The trim removed 5 bases at V and 4 bases at J, leaving 8 bases unmatched. The CDR3 is 16 amino acids. The CDR3 here is CASSHTLAGGGETQYF. For the CDR3, the DNA is TGTGCCAGCAGCCACACACTAGCGGGAGGAGGAGAGACCCAGTACTTC. The full variable domain, its missing parts supplied by reference TRBV7-2 and TRBJ2-5, is GAGVSQSPSNKVTEKGKDVELRCDPISGHTALYWYRQSLGQGLEFLIYFQGNSAPDKSGLPSDRFSAERTGGSVSTLTIQRTQQEDSAVYLCASSHTLAGGGETQYFGPGTRLLVL.

Worth noting for this clonotype: One end of the junction does not line up with germline, which may come from a read error. This chain links TRBV6-5 with TRBJ1-3, with unresolved D. Germline-derived CDR1 and CDR2 are MNHEY and SVGAGI. The CDR3 has 13 amino acids. CDR3 sequence (DNA): TGTGCCAGCAGTTACGAGTATGACGACACCACATATTTT. Encoded protein: CASSYEYDDTTYF.

Regarding this clonotype: A single base separates this from a much larger clone, so it may be a read error. The rearrangement joins TRBV15 to TRBJ2-7; 8 bases agree with TRBD2. Germline V lookup: CDR1 LNHNV, CDR2 YYDKDF (reference sequence). This CDR3 spans 15 amino acids. V shed 3 bases and J 7 bases; nucleotides not matched to a gene: 11. CDR3 DNA: TGTGCCACCAGCAGGGAACGAGCTATAGCGGGAGAGCAGTACTTC. As protein: CATSRERAIAGEQYF.

This chain connects TRBV29-1 to TRBJ2-4; D not certain. The CDR3 consists of 12 residues. CDR1 and CDR2 (germline): SQVTM, ANQGSEA. Between the trimmed V and J ends, which lost 8 bases and 11 bases, there was a span of 19 bases. The chain's CDR3 is CSHRGEQSVQYF. DNA for the CDR3: TGCAGCCATCGTGGGGAACAAAGTGTTCAGTACTTC. Full variable domain (remainder filled in from reference TRBV29-1 and TRBJ2-4): SAVISQKPSRDICQRGTSLTIQCQVDSQVTMMFWYRQQPGQSLTLIATANQGSEATYESGFVIDKFPISRPNLTFSTLTVSNMSPEDSSIYLCSHRGEQSVQYFGAGTRLSVL.

Comment on this clonotype: With a much larger clone just one base away, this may be a read error. The rearrangement joins TRBV28 to TRBJ2-3, with D perhaps TRBD1 (6 bases). Per germline, CDR1 MDHEN and CDR2 SYDVKM. The length of the CDR3 is 14 residues. The CDR3 loop reads CAASPGHNTDAQYF. The CDR3 DNA reads TGTGCCGCGTCACCGGGACATAACACAGATGCGCAGTATTTT. Full variable domain (remainder filled in from reference TRBV28 and TRBJ2-3): DVKVTQSSRYLVKRTGEKVFLECVQDMDHENMFWYRQDPGLGLRLIYFSYDVKMKEKGDIPEGYSVSREKKERFSLILESASTNQTSMYLCAASPGHNTDAQYFGPGTRLTVL.

This clonotype was recorded at least ten times. This rearrangement joins TRBV27 to TRBJ1-6, with a possible D match to TRBD1 (5 bases). Trimming stripped 4 bases from V and 5 bases from J, with 9 bases between. The length of the CDR3 is 14 residues. CDR1 and CDR2 (germline): MNHEY, SMNVEV (reference sequence). CDR3 loop: CASSSGTNNSPLHF. CDR3 coding DNA: TGTGCCAGCAGTTCCGGGACCAATAATTCACCCCTCCACTTT.

The sample holds one count of this clonotype. This rearrangement joins TRBV5-8 to TRBJ2-1; 10 nucleotides match TRBD2. The CDR3 is 13 residues long. The ends lost 4 bases at V and 10 bases at J; junction bases unmatched: 5. The germline gives CDR1 SGHTS, CDR2 YDEGEE. CDR3 protein: CASSQREGYEQFF. The CDR3 DNA sequence: TGTGCCAGCAGCCAGCGGGAGGGCTACGAGCAGTTCTTC.

For this clonotype: At one of its ends the junction is not consistent with the germline gene, which may arise from a read error. The V call is TRBV20-1, the J call TRBJ2-2, with D possibly TRBD1 on 6 matching bases. The CDR3 runs to 15 residues. The germline gives CDR1 DFQATT, CDR2 SNEGSKA (reference sequence). The CDR3 nucleotides are TGCAGTGCTCGCCAAGGAAAGGGTCTGGCAGGGGAGCCGTTTTTT. Translated, it gives CSARQGKGLAGEPFF.

Regarding this clonotype: This may arise from a read error, as a much more abundant clone is one base away. The chain has TRBV27 and TRBJ1-5, with a weak D call TRBD1 (5 bases). Germline lookup yields CDR1 MNHEY and CDR2 SMNVEV (reference sequence). The CDR3 covers 18 residues. The CDR3 sequence is CASSYTAGGSHSNQTQHF. For the CDR3, the DNA is TGTGCCAGCAGTTACACGGCGGGGGGATCCCATAGCAATCAGACCCAGCATTTT.

CDR3 sequence (DNA): TGTGCCAGCAGTTTATCTCACACGCAATGGGAGACCCAGTACTTC. It is translated as CASSLSHTQWETQYF. This rearrangement joins TRBV12-3 or TRBV12-4 to TRBJ2-5; D ambiguous. Between the trimmed V and J ends, which lost 2 bases and 5 bases, there was a span of 15 bases. This CDR3 has 15 amino acids.

To note about this clonotype: Just one base apart from a much larger clone, this may be a read error. The chain links TRBV2 to TRBJ2-5; a possible D gene is TRBD2 (5 bases). The CDR3 runs to 13 residues. Germline V gene sequence: CDR1 SNHLY, CDR2 FYNNEI. V shed 5 bases and J shed 10 bases, with 17 bases lying between them. CDR3 in amino acids: CASSPQPDGSQYF. CDR3 nucleotide sequence: TGTGCCAGCAGTCCACAGCCGGATGGGAGCCAGTACTTC. The full variable domain, in which reference TRBV2 and TRBJ2-5 provide the parts outside the CDR3, is EPEVTQTPSHQVTQMGQEVILRCVPISNHLYFYWYRQILGQKVEFLVSFYNNEISEKSEIFDDQFSVERPDGSNFTLKIRSTKLEDSAMYFCASSPQPDGSQYFGPGTRLLVL.

This clonotype was counted at least ten times. The chain joins TRBV5-4 to TRBJ1-6; D call uncertain. V shed 2 bases and J shed 7 bases, with 7 bases lying between them. The CDR3 runs to 13 residues. The germline V gene encodes CDR1 SGHNT and CDR2 YYREEE (reference sequence). DNA for the CDR3: TGTGCCAGCAGCTTCATGGTCAATTCACCCCTCCACTTT. Translated: CASSFMVNSPLHF.

This clonotype was recorded a few times. The rearrangement uses TRBV12-3 or TRBV12-4 and TRBJ1-5; D not resolved. The CDR3 is 12 amino acids. The ends were cut back, 3 bases at V and 5 bases at J, with 5 bases in the middle. The DNA of the CDR3 is TGTGCCAGCAGTTTCCAGTATCAGCCCCAGCATTTT. Its protein is CASSFQYQPQHF.

This clonotype appeared a few times. A much larger clone is a single base away; this may be a read error. The chain combines TRBV7-4 with TRBJ2-7; D is unresolved. Germline values: CDR1 SGHVT, CDR2 SQSDAQ. V was trimmed by 6 bases and J by 6 bases, leaving 9 bases between them. This CDR3 is 11 amino acids long. CDR3 sequence: CASRRWCEQYF. CDR3 sequence (DNA): TGTGCCAGCAGACGTTGGTGCGAGCAGTACTTC.

The chain joins TRBV10-3 to TRBJ1-3; D is possibly TRBD1 (5 bases). This CDR3 has 22 residues. Per germline, CDR1 ENHRY and CDR2 SYGVKD. Trimming stripped 4 bases from V and 0 bases from J, with 31 bases between. DNA of the CDR3: TGTGCCATCAGTGTTGGAAGTGTGGGGGACTTTAGATCCACAGTCTCTGGAAACACCATATATTTT. Translating it yields CAISVGSVGDFRSTVSGNTIYF.

This clonotype appeared once. Relative to the germline gene, one junction end is altered; a read error may explain this. The rearrangement joins TRBV7-9 to TRBJ2-7; D is uncertain. The germline V gene has CDR1 SEHNR and CDR2 FQNEAQ (reference sequence). The CDR3 sequence is 14 residues long. This chain's CDR3 is CASSLSQSLYQQYF. The CDR3 nucleotides are TGTGCCAGCAGCTTATCTCAGAGTCTCTACCAGCAGTACTTC.

This clonotype was observed a few times. This chain connects TRBV2 to TRBJ2-3, with D unclear. Germline lookup yields CDR1 SNHLY and CDR2 FYNNEI. The CDR3 loop spans 13 amino acids. Trimming took 6 bases from V and 1 from J, leaving 8 bases between them. Written as DNA, the CDR3 is TGTGCCAGCAGAGACTTACGCACAGATACGCAGTATTTT. It is translated as CASRDLRTDTQYF.

At least ten counts were recorded for this clonotype. This chain connects TRBV12-3 or TRBV12-4 to TRBJ2-5; D is undetermined. Trimming removed 6 bases from V and 2 bases from J, with 4 bases in between. The CDR3 is 11 residues long. In nucleotides, the CDR3 is TGTGCCAGCAGGCAACAAGAGACCCAGTACTTC. This translates into CASRQQETQYF.

This clonotype was counted at least ten times. The chain couples TRBV5-1 to TRBJ2-1, with D possibly TRBD2 on 5 matching bases. V gave up 3 bases and J gave up 8 bases, with 9 bases separating them. The germline V gene encodes CDR1 SGHRS and CDR2 YFSETQ. The CDR3 runs to 12 residues. The CDR3 DNA reads TGCGCCAGCAGCTCGGCCGGGGATGAGCAGTTCTTC. It translates to CASSSAGDEQFF.

This clonotype was counted a few times. The chain recombines TRBV18 with TRBJ1-2, with D possibly matching TRBD1 (5 bases). V gave up 2 bases and J gave up 6 bases, with 10 bases separating them. The CDR3 has 13 residues. The germline V gene encodes CDR1 KGHSH and CDR2 LQKENI. CDR3 DNA: TGTGCCAGCTCACCAAGGGAGGGACATGGCTACACCTTC. It translates to CASSPREGHGYTF.

A few counts support this clonotype. With a much larger clone just one base away, this may be a read error. This sequence joins TRBV20-1 and TRBJ1-1, with D unclear. There are 11 residues in the CDR3. Per germline, CDR1 DFQATT and CDR2 SNEGSKA (reference sequence). CDR3 sequence reads: CSARPLVEDFF. CDR3 DNA sequence: TGCAGTGCTCGACCTCTGGTTGAAGATTTCTTT.